This TCR beta chain was captured by sequencing in a study of T-cell memory formation after mild COVID-19. Broader study findings: CD4+ contracting clones were found mainly in CM and EM, and CD8+ ones in EMRA.

V lost 5 bases and J lost 8; bases outside the gene matches: 8. This CDR3 is 12 amino acids long. Germline loops: CDR1 DFQATT, CDR2 SNEGSKA (reference sequence). TCRdb reprocessed the 5' RACE reads with MiXCR, giving one entry per CDR3 protein. The sample has 220,000 or so distinct CDR3 sequences; 7.5% to 10% are singletons. This clonotype came up many times. Antigen: not known. Sequenced sample: PBMCs or a T cell subset sorted from them (not recorded which). The V and J genes are TRBV20-1 and TRBJ1-2; 7 bases line up with TRBD1. The receptor was derived from a man aged 18 to 35 who had mild COVID-19 (a few samples of this study predate the infection). Cell type and time point are not known. As DNA, the CDR3 is TGCAGTGCTGTAAGGGGGCGAGAGGGCTACACCTTC. Translation gives CSAVRGREGYTF.